A single sample gave rise to the 25 T cell receptor beta chains below, sequenced in a study of OX40 agonist ivuxolimab in advanced cancers. Profiled with immunoSEQ multiplex PCR; TCRdb holds only in-frame clones, not every one. Of more than 75,000 clones listed, over 75% are singletons. The starting material was CD4+ or CD8+ T cells sorted from blood, obtained in a trial of the OX40 agonist ivuxolimab. These receptors were taken from an adult with an advanced solid tumor such as melanoma, head and neck, liver or kidney cancer.

The genes are TRBV27 and TRBJ1-2; D call uncertain. This CDR3 contains 15 residues. V lost 3 bases, J lost 0 bases, and 11 bases lay in between. Per the germline V gene, CDR1 is MNHEY and CDR2 is SMNVEV (reference sequence). The CDR3 sequence is CASSFKGPPNYGYTF. The CDR3 nucleotides are TGTGCCAGCAGTTTCAAAGGACCACCTAACTATGGCTACACCTTC.

The chain combines TRBV15 with TRBJ1-6; TRBD1 is a possible D gene (6 bases). The CDR3 runs 14 residues. Deletions cut 3 bases from V and 7 bases from J, with 10 bases between. Germline values: CDR1 LNHNV, CDR2 YYDKDF (reference sequence). Here the CDR3 DNA reads TGTGCCACCAGCAGGGACAGCCTGAATTCACCCCTCCACTTT. This gives the protein CATSRDSLNSPLHF.

The rearrangement joins TRBV6-1 to TRBJ2-3; D is uncertain. The CDR3 is made up of 12 amino acids. Per germline, CDR1 MNHNS and CDR2 SASEGT. The V end was cut by 10 bases, the J end by 3 bases, with 11 bases between. This CDR3 is CAIDPRTDTQYF. CDR3 sequence (DNA): TGTGCCATAGACCCCCGAACAGATACGCAGTATTTT.

The genes are TRBV9 and TRBJ2-7; maybe TRBD1 (6 bases). The CDR3 runs 14 residues. The V gene's germline CDR1 is SGDLS and CDR2 YYNGEE. Trimming cost V 4 bases and J 2 bases, with 13 bases left between them. CDR3 residues: CASSREGDTYEQYF. The CDR3 nucleotides read TGTGCCAGCAGCCGCGAGGGGGATACCTACGAGCAGTACTTC.

The V gene is TRBV5-4, the J gene TRBJ2-3; D remains ambiguous. V was shortened by 4 bases and J by 2 bases, with 2 bases between the two germline ends. The CDR3 consists of 11 residues. CDR1 and CDR2 from the germline V gene are SGHNT and YYREEE (reference sequence). In DNA form, the CDR3 reads TGTGCCAGCAGCAACACAGATACGCAGTATTTT. Amino acid sequence: CASSNTDTQYF.

The rearrangement uses TRBV6-6 and TRBJ1-2; 7 bases line up with TRBD1. CDR3 size: 13 residues. V trimming: 7 bases; J trimming: 3 bases; junction bases outside the gene matches: 5. Germline values: CDR1 MNHNY, CDR2 SVGAGI (reference sequence). CDR3 amino acids: CASTLGQYYGYTF. In DNA form, the CDR3 reads TGTGCCAGCACCTTGGGACAGTACTATGGCTACACCTTC.

This chain uses TRBV28 with TRBJ1-5; 7 nucleotides line up with TRBD1. The junction had 13 bases not matched to a gene; V was cut back by 5 bases and J by 6 bases. CDR1 and CDR2 (germline): MDHEN, SYDVKM. The CDR3 runs 16 residues. CDR3: CASSLPRQGSGQPQHF. The CDR3 DNA reads as TGTGCCAGCAGTCTCCCTCGACAGGGATCGGGTCAGCCCCAGCATTTT.

The chain employs TRBV6-5 and TRBJ1-5; D is undetermined. The V gene lost 6 bases and the J gene lost 4 bases, with 10 bases spanning the gap. Germline loops: CDR1 MNHEY, CDR2 SVGAGI. The CDR3 runs to 13 residues. CDR3 protein: CASSRERNQPQHF. CDR3 nucleotide sequence: TGTGCCAGCAGCCGAGAGAGGAATCAGCCCCAGCATTTT.

This chain uses TRBV7-2 with TRBJ1-5; D is ambiguous. The CDR3 sequence is 15 residues long. The V gene lost 1 base and the J gene lost 0 bases, with 7 bases spanning the gap. Germline CDR1 and CDR2: SGHTA and FQGNSA. The CDR3 spells CASSLEGNSNQPQHF. The DNA for the CDR3 is TGTGCCAGCAGCTTAGAGGGCAATAGCAATCAGCCCCAGCATTTT.

The chain links TRBV11-1 to TRBJ2-3, with no clear D. With 11 bases removed from V and 5 bases from J, the gap between germline ends came to 20 bases. The length of the CDR3 is 14 residues. Germline V gene sequence: CDR1 SGHAT, CDR2 FQDESV (reference sequence). CDR3 residues: CASQLDGVGDTQYF. In nucleotides, the CDR3 is TGTGCCTCCCAACTGGATGGGGTTGGAGATACGCAGTATTTT.

This sequence joins TRBV28 and TRBJ1-1; D remains unclear. The CDR3 loop spans 15 amino acids. The V end was cut by 4 bases, the J end by 1 base, with 13 bases between. Germline values: CDR1 MDHEN, CDR2 SYDVKM. Here the CDR3 reads CASSSAWGQNTEAFF. CDR3 sequence (DNA): TGTGCCAGCAGTTCAGCATGGGGTCAGAACACTGAAGCTTTCTTT.

This chain connects TRBV7-9 to TRBJ1-6, with 9 bases that match TRBD1. The CDR3 runs 14 residues. V shed 5 bases and J 8 bases; nucleotides not matched to a gene: 4. Germline-derived CDR1 and CDR2 are SEHNR and FQNEAQ (reference sequence). CDR3 protein: CASSRDRVDSPLHF. CDR3 DNA sequence: TGTGCCAGCAGCCGGGACAGGGTGGATTCACCCCTCCACTTT.

V and J are TRBV6-5 and TRBJ1-4; TRBD1 matches 7 bases. The CDR3 contains 16 residues. V lost 4 bases, J lost 5 bases, and 10 bases stayed unmatched. Germline-derived CDR1 and CDR2 are MNHEY and SVGAGI. The CDR3 DNA reads as TGTGCCAGCAGTTGGGAGGGGGCCGACCGAAATGAAAAACTGTTTTTT. This gives the protein CASSWEGADRNEKLFF.

The gene calls are TRBV28 and TRBJ1-1; 7 bases agree with TRBD1. The CDR3 is 14 residues long. Germline V gene lookup returns CDR1 MDHEN and CDR2 SYDVKM. V dropped 5 bases and J dropped 6; count of bases not matched to a gene: 9. CDR3 loop: CASSPHRGIAEAFF. The CDR3 DNA is TGTGCCAGCAGTCCCCACAGGGGTATAGCTGAAGCTTTCTTT. Drawing the rest from reference TRBV28 and TRBJ1-1, the complete variable domain is DVKVTQSSRYLVKRTGEKVFLECVQDMDHENMFWYRQDPGLGLRLIYFSYDVKMKEKGDIPEGYSVSREKKERFSLILESASTNQTSMYLCASSPHRGIAEAFFGQGTRLTVV.

This clone was counted a single time. The chain carries TRBV7-2 and TRBJ2-5, with D uncertain. The CDR3 spans 14 residues. V lost 5 bases, J lost 5 bases, and 15 bases lay in between. The germline V gene has CDR1 SGHTA and CDR2 FQGNSA. CDR3 bases: TGTGCCAGCAGCCCAGGTTCCAGTCCGGAGACCCAGTACTTC. Translation gives CASSPGSSPETQYF.

V usage is TRBV7-3 and J usage is TRBJ1-1; TRBD1 aligns across 7 bases. The trim removed 6 bases at V and 1 base at J, leaving 2 bases unmatched. The germline CDR1 and CDR2 sequences are SGHTA and FQGTGA. The CDR3 sequence is 13 residues long. CDR3 coding DNA: TGTGCCAGCAGGAGACAGGGGAACACTGAAGCTTTCTTT. Its translation is CASRRQGNTEAFF.

This chain joins TRBV28 and TRBJ2-5, with 15 bases lining up with TRBD2. Germline CDR1 is MDHEN and CDR2 is SYDVKM. Germline trimming cut 7 bases from V and 5 bases from J; bases unmatched to any gene: 8. This CDR3 contains 16 residues. The CDR3 is CASTGAGTSGRETQYF. CDR3 in DNA: TGTGCCAGCACGGGCGCCGGGACTAGCGGGAGGGAGACCCAGTACTTC.

The chain is built from TRBV7-2 and TRBJ1-1; D is ambiguous. There are 15 residues in the CDR3. With 5 bases removed from V and 5 bases from J, the gap between germline ends came to 18 bases. Germline CDR1 reads SGHTA; CDR2 reads FQGNSA. The CDR3 protein is CASSPFGKMGTEAFF. The CDR3 region has the DNA TGTGCCAGCAGCCCCTTCGGGAAGATGGGGACTGAAGCTTTCTTT.

In this sample, this clone turned up once. V usage is TRBV10-2 and J usage is TRBJ2-7; D is uncertain. V dropped 10 bases and J dropped 0 bases, with 13 bases sitting between them. This CDR3 has 13 residues. Germline CDR1 WSHSY, CDR2 SAAADI. The CDR3 nucleotides are TGCGCCACTAGGCCCCAGAGCTCCTACGAGCAGTACTTC. Its protein is CATRPQSSYEQYF.

The chain carries TRBV5-1 and TRBJ2-5; D not certain. The length of the CDR3 is 11 residues. Looked up from germline, CDR1 is SGHRS and CDR2 is YFSETQ. V gave up 0 bases and J gave up 3 bases, with 0 bases separating them. CDR3: CASSLEETQYF. CDR3 nucleotides: TGCGCCAGCAGCTTGGAAGAGACCCAGTACTTC.

The chain links TRBV7-3 to TRBJ2-2, with D maybe TRBD2 (6 bases). Germline CDR1 is SGHTA and CDR2 is FQGTGA. V was trimmed by 6 bases and J by 2 bases, leaving 13 bases between them. The length of the CDR3 is 15 residues. The CDR3 loop is CASRLPGLNTGELFF. The CDR3, as DNA: TGTGCCAGCAGGTTACCGGGACTTAACACCGGGGAGCTGTTTTTT.

The rearrangement uses TRBV5-1 and TRBJ1-3; D is unresolved. This CDR3 has 13 amino acids. Looked up from germline, CDR1 is SGHRS and CDR2 is YFSETQ. The V and J ends lost 4 bases and 4 bases respectively, with 9 bases between them. The DNA of the CDR3 is TGCGCCAGCAGCGCCGGCCAGGGAAACACCATATATTTT. Protein sequence: CASSAGQGNTIYF.

This chain joins TRBV18 and TRBJ2-7, with 10 bases matching TRBD2. CDR1 is KGHSH and CDR2 is LQKENI in the germline V gene. V trimming: 4 bases; J trimming: 3 bases; junction bases outside the gene matches: 3. This CDR3 spans 14 amino acids. The CDR3 here is CASSQASGSYEQYF. CDR3 nucleotides: TGTGCCAGCTCACAGGCTAGCGGGAGCTACGAGCAGTACTTC.

The CDR3 is CASSYFGVCRETQYF. The CDR3 DNA follows: TGTGCCAGCAGTTACTTTGGGGTTTGCCGAGAGACCCAGTACTTC. The chain uses TRBV6-5 and TRBJ2-5; no clear D gene. The CDR3 runs to 15 residues. Trimming took off 1 base at V and 4 bases at J, with 13 bases between the two ends. The germline V gene has CDR1 MNHEY and CDR2 SVGAGI.

Points on this clone: Its ends do not fully match the called genes, so a read error is possible. The J gene is TRBJ2-6, the V gene TRBV5-8, with D possibly matching TRBD1 (5 bases). Germline values: CDR1 SGHTS, CDR2 YDEGEE. The length of the CDR3 is 16 residues. The CDR3 reads CASRLGLVSGANVLTF. DNA of the CDR3: TGTGCCAGCAGGTTGGGGCTGGTCTCTGGGGCCAACGTCCTGACTTTC.